This T cell receptor beta chain was sequenced during a study of shared clonotypes between healthy human individuals. CDR1 is MDHEN, CDR2 SYDVKM, per germline. Trimming stripped 4 bases from V and 5 bases from J, with 9 bases between. The CDR3 totals 12 residues. The assay was immunoSEQ multiplex PCR, and TCRdb's table has in-frame clones only and misses some. The sample shows some 1,100,000 clones, around three quarters of them seen only once. Material for sequencing was memory CD4+ T cells from PBMCs. Subset in this sample: CD45RA-negative fraction. The gene calls are TRBV28 and TRBJ2-7; possibly TRBD2 for D (6 bases). This TCR derives from a man between 18 and 35 years old in good health. Some clones in this sample may be carry-over from other donors' samples. CDR3 coding DNA: TGTGCCAGCAGTTGGGCGGGGCACGAGCAGTACTTC. Its protein is CASSWAGHEQYF. Drawing the rest from reference TRBV28 and TRBJ2-7, the complete variable domain is DVKVTQSSRYLVKRTGEKVFLECVQDMDHENMFWYRQDPGLGLRLIYFSYDVKMKEKGDIPEGYSVSREKKERFSLILESASTNQTSMYLCASSWAGHEQYFGPGTRLTVT.